A selection of T cell receptor beta chains follows, all from one sample in a study of radiation and T cells in renal cell carcinoma. The protocol was immunoSEQ multiplex PCR, while the TCRdb copy is restricted to in-frame clones and leaves out a portion. The profile shows more than 95,000 clones, approximately 80% of them singletons. The starting material was blood, obtained from a patient whose treatment included radiotherapy and nephrectomy. Receptors originate from a woman aged 55-69 years with renal cell carcinoma. CDR3s include the opening cysteine and the closing phenylalanine or tryptophan. A D gene is named only where the DNA matches it firmly. Clone size is stated in some rows and not others, as once, few, many or a class when expanded.

>NA|TRBV11-3|14|NA|TRBJ1-1
CASSYGAASTEAFF
TGTGCCAGCAGCTACGGAGCCGCCAGCACTGAAGCTTTCTTT
>NA|TRBV19|13|NA|TRBJ2-1
CASSTGQYNEQFF
TGTGCCAGTAGTACCGGACAGTACAATGAGCAGTTCTTC
>NA|TRBV29-1|11|NA|TRBJ1-3
CSVESGNTIYF
TGCAGCGTTGAGTCGGGGAACACCATATATTTT
>NA|TRBV7-2|16|NA|TRBJ1-5
CASSLAIGYSNQPQHF
TGTGCCAGCAGCTTAGCGATAGGGTATAGCAATCAGCCCCAGCATTTT
>NA|TRBV7-2|15|NA|TRBJ1-6
CASSATDSNNSPLHF
TGTGCCAGCAGCGCGACGGACAGTAACAATTCACCCCTCCACTTT
>NA|TRBV6-5|15|TRBD1|TRBJ2-7
CASSRRGTGADEQYF
TGTGCCAGCAGCCGACGGGGGACAGGAGCAGACGAGCAGTACTTC
>NA|TRBV7-2|14|NA|TRBJ2-7
CASSLAGVGDEQYF
TGTGCCAGCAGCTTAGCAGGGGTCGGGGACGAGCAGTACTTC
>once|TRBV30|17|NA|TRBJ2-7
CAWSPISPGPWRYEQYF
TGTGCCTGGAGTCCCATCTCGCCGGGGCCATGGCGCTACGAGCAGTACTTC
>NA|TRBV19|15|NA|TRBJ1-2
CASSIGRVYYGGYTF
TGTGCCAGTAGTATCGGCAGGGTTTATTATGGTGGCTACACCTTC
>once|TRBV27|15|NA|TRBJ2-3
CASSLKFSNGDTQYF
TGTGCCAGCAGTTTGAAGTTCTCTAATGGAGATACGCAGTATTTT
>NA|TRBV18|13|NA|TRBJ2-7
CASSASGFREQYF
TGTGCCAGCTCAGCCTCAGGGTTCCGCGAGCAGTACTTC
>NA|TRBV5-1|16|TRBD2|TRBJ2-2
CASSLMTSGGAGELFF
TGCGCCAGCAGCTTGATGACTAGCGGGGGGGCCGGGGAGCTGTTTTTT
>NA|TRBV7-7|16|NA|TRBJ2-1
CASSRYREGLRNEQFF
TGTGCTAGCAGCAGGTACAGGGAGGGGTTGAGGAATGAGCAGTTCTTC
>NA|TRBV10-2|13|NA|TRBJ2-4
CASSESQGNIQYF
TGCGCCAGCAGTGAGTCACAGGGAAACATTCAGTACTTC
>NA|TRBV9|17|NA|TRBJ1-3
CASSAQDRSFSGNTIYF
TGTGCCAGCAGCGCACAGGACCGCTCCTTCTCTGGAAACACCATATATTTT
>NA|TRBV14|15|NA|TRBJ1-1
CASSQDGPTVTEAFF
TGTGCCAGCAGCCAAGATGGACCGACAGTTACTGAAGCTTTCTTT
>NA|TRBV5-5|16|TRBD1|TRBJ2-7
CASSLWSGTDVYEQYF
TGTGCCAGCAGCTTGTGGTCCGGGACAGACGTCTACGAGCAGTACTTC
>NA|TRBV5-1|16|TRBD2|TRBJ2-1
CASSALLAGPYNEQFF
TGCGCCAGCAGCGCACTACTAGCGGGACCGTACAATGAGCAGTTCTTC
>NA|TRBV6-6|15|NA|TRBJ1-4
CASSYRGATNEKLFF
TGTGCCAGCAGTTACCGCGGAGCAACTAATGAAAAACTGTTTTTT
>NA|TRBV29-1|11|NA|TRBJ1-1
CSAKTNTEAFF
TGCAGCGCCAAGACAAACACTGAAGCTTTCTTT
>few|TRBV5-6|15|NA|TRBJ1-3
CASSLGGVPRNTIYF
TGTGCCAGCAGCTTGGGGGGGGTCCCACGAAACACCATATATTTT
>NA|TRBV5-1|15|NA|TRBJ2-7
CASSLAGDPHGEQYF
TGCGCCAGCAGCTTGGCCGGGGACCCCCATGGCGAGCAGTACTTC
>NA|TRBV19|14|TRBD1|TRBJ1-2
CASTLDRGDYGYTF
TGTGCCAGTACCCTGGACAGGGGGGACTATGGCTACACCTTC
>once|TRBV27|17|NA|TRBJ2-7
CASSLLTGTANSYEQYF
TGTGCCAGCAGTTTACTCACCGGGACGGCGAACTCCTACGAGCAGTACTTC
>NA|TRBV19|13|NA|TRBJ1-1
CASSIQRNTEAFF
TGTGCCAGTAGCATACAGAGGAACACTGAAGCTTTCTTT
>NA|TRBV6-6|13|NA|TRBJ1-5
CASSYEGHQPQHF
TGTGCCAGCAGTTATGAGGGGCATCAGCCCCAGCATTTT
>NA|TRBV15|14|NA|TRBJ1-5
CATSSEKSNQPQHF
TGTGCCACCAGCAGCGAGAAAAGCAATCAGCCCCAGCATTTT
>NA|TRBV10-3|17|NA|TRBJ2-2
CAISARLGGSDTGELFF
TGTGCCATCAGTGCACGGCTTGGGGGGAGCGACACCGGGGAGCTGTTTTTT
>NA|TRBV18|17|TRBD1|TRBJ2-7
CASSPNRGTPGSYEQYF
TGTGCCAGCTCACCAAACAGGGGGACCCCGGGCTCCTACGAGCAGTACTTC
>NA|TRBV29-1|15|TRBD1|TRBJ2-1
CSVNGQGISYNEQFF
TGCAGCGTTAATGGACAGGGAATCTCCTACAATGAGCAGTTCTTC
>NA|TRBV5-1|18|TRBD2|TRBJ2-3
CASSLPSGRALSTDTQYF
TGCGCCAGCAGCTTGCCTAGCGGGAGGGCCCTAAGCACAGATACGCAGTATTTT
>NA|TRBV6-5|15|TRBD1|TRBJ2-2
CASRGQGKGTGELFF
TGTGCCAGCAGGGGACAGGGGAAGGGCACCGGGGAGCTGTTTTTT
>once|TRBV25-1|13|TRBD1|TRBJ1-2
CASSGQGNYGYTF
TGTGCCAGCAGCGGACAGGGAAACTATGGCTACACCTTC
>many|TRBV5-6|14|TRBD2|TRBJ2-7
CASELAFSSYEQYF
TGTGCCAGCGAACTAGCGTTTAGCTCCTACGAGCAGTACTTC
>NA|TRBV21-1|16|NA|TRBJ2-2
CASSKGPTANTGELFF
TGTGCCAGCAGCAAAGGGCCGACAGCGAACACCGGGGAGCTGTTTTTT
>NA|TRBV7-3|16|TRBD1|TRBJ1-1
CASSLNSGQGAGEAFF
TGTGCCAGCAGCTTAAACTCGGGACAGGGGGCCGGGGAAGCTTTCTTT
>NA|TRBV2|16|TRBD1|TRBJ2-6
CASTATGSSGANVLTF
TGTGCCAGCACCGCGACAGGGAGCTCTGGGGCCAACGTCCTGACTTTC
>NA|TRBV5-1|20|TRBD1|TRBJ1-2
CASSRIGGPQEPRPHYGYTF
TGCGCCAGCAGCCGGATAGGGGGCCCACAGGAGCCCAGGCCACACTATGGCTACACCTTC
>once|TRBV7-6|17|NA|TRBJ1-3
CASSLTGGGNSGNTIYF
TGTGCCAGCAGCTTAACCGGGGGAGGGAACTCTGGAAACACCATATATTTT
>NA|TRBV6-5|15|TRBD1|TRBJ1-4
CASSYSGGRGEKLFF
TGTGCCAGCAGTTACTCAGGGGGCCGAGGTGAAAAACTGTTTTTT
>NA|TRBV7-3|14|NA|TRBJ1-1
CASSLNGGADEAFF
TGTGCCAGCAGCTTAAACGGAGGGGCGGATGAAGCTTTCTTT
>NA|TRBV5-1|16|NA|TRBJ2-2
CASSLAPQGNTGELFF
TGCGCCAGCAGCTTGGCCCCACAGGGAAACACCGGGGAGCTGTTTTTT
>NA|TRBV28|18|NA|TRBJ1-3
CASSLFRTAASSGNTIYF
TGTGCCAGCAGTTTATTTAGGACAGCCGCAAGCTCTGGAAACACCATATATTTT
>NA|TRBV4-2|16|NA|TRBJ2-7
CASSQNDGATSYEQYF
TGTGCCAGCAGCCAGAACGACGGAGCGACCTCCTACGAGCAGTACTTC
>NA|TRBV5-4|13|NA|TRBJ2-3
CASSYKGADTQYF
TGTGCCAGCAGTTATAAGGGGGCAGATACGCAGTATTTT
>many|TRBV2|16|TRBD1|TRBJ1-1
CASIPETGAMNTEAFF
TGTGCCAGCATACCCGAAACAGGGGCGATGAACACTGAAGCTTTCTTT
>NA|TRBV28|14|NA|TRBJ2-7
CASSFITVPYEQYF
TGTGCCAGCAGTTTTATCACGGTTCCCTACGAGCAGTACTTC